This TCR beta chain was profiled in a study of blood T cell repertoires in COVID-19 (TCRdb year 2020). Broadly, across the study: Samples covering the acute and convalescent phases of COVID-19 were provided by collaborators in the United States, Italy and Spain. Nearly every sample came with metadata listing a de-identified subject ID, COVID-19 status, age in years and sex. The repertoires were made available in a free public database intended to serve as a resource for research on the immune response to SARS-CoV-2. The prospective study material was composed of cDNA or gDNA derived from T cells, B-cell-depleted T cells, or PBMCs. HLA class I and class II types, where available, came from metadata supplied by the sample provider rather than from assay-based typing. The samples were drawn from the first 160 participants of the ongoing ImmuneRACE study and from under 1,500 subjects provided by 6 global collaborators. Subjects who had been exposed to COVID-19, were actively infected with it, or had recovered from it provided the deeply sampled blood TCRbeta repertoires that made up the dataset.

Participants in the prospective study were aged about 18 to 95 years, lived in about two dozen United States geographic areas, and enrolled through a virtual design. In the prospective study, participants were assigned to cohorts based on the clinical history participants reported in a screening survey and a study questionnaire. Recovered participants in ImmuneRACE Cohort 3 were defined as having two consecutive negative NP/OP PCR tests, clearance from a healthcare professional, or resolution of symptoms. In the prospective study, whole blood, serum and a nasopharyngeal or oropharyngeal swab were collected from each participant by mobile phlebotomists. Participants in the prospective study had the option to provide additional blood draws and questionnaires over a roughly two-month period. Blood samples from the prospective study were shipped frozen or at room temperature prior to DNA extraction.

TCRbeta CDR3 regions were amplified from genomic DNA by means of the immunoSEQ Assay, a bias-controlled multiplex PCR. The source study handled its data this way. Nucleated cell counts per sample were estimated from amplification of reference gene primers within the assay. To quantify the absolute abundance of each unique TCRbeta CDR3 rearrangement, sequence reads were collapsed and filtered. For each sample, productive Simpson clonality was calculated by taking the square root of Simpson's diversity index across productive rearrangements. The table was pulled from immuneACCESS by TCRdb, which kept in-frame rearrangements only. Such tables lose some clones; where checked, under half of the loss comes from unresolved V genes, and the rest has no known cause. V, J and clone size are taken as reported in that table, and D and trimming were inferred from the DNA itself. The sample table shows roughly 190,000 clones, and roughly four fifths are seen once. Together, the top ten hold 12% of the sample.

On the study overall, not on this receptor specifically: Clinical and demographic metadata were provided uncurated, with the amount varying by source and participant.

A remark on this clone: Which antigen it targets is not known. Base quality data are lacking; no much larger clone is found one base away.

The cysteine opens and the phenylalanine closes a CDR3 of 14 amino acids. This entry keeps only the CDR3 DNA: 42 bases, framed from base 1. Reading the germline V gene gives CDR1 MGHDK and CDR2 SYGVNS. V lost 3 bases and J lost 4 bases, and the count of bases not matched to a germline gene is 5. Specimen: PBMCs or T cells enriched from blood (not recorded which). The sequence links TRBV25-1 to TRBJ1-2; 7 junctional bases match TRBD1. This sequence originates from a man aged 40-49 years who had recovered from COVID-19. This receptor carries the CDR3 CASSEEGAGYGYTF. The DNA sequence follows: TGTGCCAGCAGTGAGGAGGGGGCGGGCTATGGCTACACCTTC.